Below, 19 T cell receptor beta chains from the same sample are listed, as sequenced in a study of beta chain features in type 1 diabetes. All of the isolated RNA was reverse transcribed, so expressed TCRB transcripts were sequenced. Using immunoSEQ multiplex PCR, the repertoire was profiled, and TCRdb retains in-frame clones only, with some absent. The repertoire holds more than 100,000 clones, with over 15% as singletons. Their recognized antigens are unknown. Study-level findings and limits: TCRB CDR3s from Type 1 diabetes patients were moderately but significantly shorter in all four CD4+ subsets.

Sequencing was performed on central memory CD4+ T cells from blood. The receptors shown here come from a man aged 30-40 years with type 1 diabetes.

The V call is TRBV6-6, the J call TRBJ1-1; D not certain. Germline CDR1 and CDR2: MNHNY and SVGAGI (reference sequence). Trimming removed 7 bases from V and 0 bases from J, with 12 bases in between. CDR3 length equals 14 residues. The CDR3 loop is CASKEELMNTEAFF. In DNA, the CDR3 is TGTGCCAGCAAGGAAGAGTTAATGAACACTGAAGCTTTCTTT.

The rearrangement links TRBV18 to TRBJ2-1, with 13 bases fitting TRBD2. Germline V gene data show CDR1 as KGHSH and CDR2 as LQKENI. The CDR3 loop spans 18 amino acids. The J segment lost 6 bases and the V segment lost 6 bases, leaving 14 bases of the junction unmatched. This CDR3 reads CASSQTSGGSITSNEQFF. CDR3 nucleotides: TGTGCCAGCTCCCAGACTAGCGGGGGGTCTATTACCTCCAATGAGCAGTTCTTC.

This clone was observed a few times. The V and J genes are TRBV5-4 and TRBJ2-1; D ambiguous. Germline V gene data show CDR1 as SGHNT and CDR2 as YYREEE (reference sequence). Trimming took off 3 bases at V and 3 bases at J, with 16 bases between the two ends. This CDR3 region has 16 residues. The CDR3 nucleotides are TGTGCCAGCAGCTCCTCCGGGCTACACCGCTACAATGAGCAGTTCTTC. Its translation: CASSSSGLHRYNEQFF.

This sequence joins TRBV19 and TRBJ1-3; D is unclear. This CDR3 contains 14 residues. CDR1 and CDR2 (germline): LNHDA, SQIVND (reference sequence). Trimming took 5 bases from V and 7 from J, leaving 15 bases between them. The CDR3 DNA reads as TGTGCCAGTAGTCTGGACGTTTCAACGAACACCATATATTTT. Encoded protein: CASSLDVSTNTIYF.

The chain links TRBV7-2 to TRBJ2-3, with D possibly being TRBD2 (5 bases). CDR1 is SGHTA, CDR2 FQGNSA, per germline. This CDR3 contains 15 residues. V was trimmed by 2 bases and J by 1 base, leaving 10 bases between them. Written as DNA, the CDR3 is TGTGCCAGCAGCTTAAGCCAGGAGGGCACAGATACGCAGTATTTT. This gives the protein CASSLSQEGTDTQYF.

This clone was detected a few times. The J gene is TRBJ2-5, the V gene TRBV7-9, with 12 bases identical to TRBD2. The germline V gene encodes CDR1 SEHNR and CDR2 FQNEAQ (reference sequence). Losses at the gene ends were 5 bases for V and 1 base for J; bases not matched to a gene: 5. CDR3 size: 16 residues. The CDR3 DNA follows: TGTGCCAGCAGCCAGGGACTAGCGGGCCCCCAAGAGACCCAGTACTTC. Translating it yields CASSQGLAGPQETQYF.

This clone was found a few times. The rearrangement links TRBV19 to TRBJ1-3; no clear D. This CDR3 contains 13 residues. Germline CDR1 reads LNHDA; CDR2 reads SQIVND (reference sequence). The V end was cut by 7 bases, the J end by 4 bases, with 11 bases between. The CDR3 reads CASISVRGNTIYF. CDR3 coding DNA: TGTGCCAGTATATCGGTTCGAGGAAACACCATATATTTT.

V is TRBV30 and J is TRBJ1-5; a possible D gene is TRBD1 (5 bases). Germline CDR1 reads GTSNPN; CDR2 reads SVGIG (reference sequence). This CDR3 is built from 12 residues. V was pared by 1 base and J by 7 bases, with 8 bases between. The CDR3: CAWSERGQPQHF. CDR3 DNA: TGTGCCTGGAGTGAGCGGGGGCAGCCCCAGCATTTT.

The chain uses TRBV14 and TRBJ1-1; D remains ambiguous. CDR3 length: 12 amino acids. V was cut by 4 bases and J by 6 bases, with 9 bases left in between. CDR1 and CDR2 from the germline V gene are SGHDN and FVKESK. CDR3 in DNA: TGTGCCAGCAGCCCGCCTGGTTCTGAAGCTTTCTTT. Translating it yields CASSPPGSEAFF.

The CDR3: CASRQGAETDTQYF. CDR3 bases: TGCGCCAGCAGACAGGGGGCTGAAACAGATACGCAGTATTTT. The chain carries TRBV5-1 and TRBJ2-3; 9 bases match TRBD1. V was pared by 5 bases and J by 3 bases, with 4 bases of the junction left unmatched. Germline V gene data show CDR1 as SGHRS and CDR2 as YFSETQ. This CDR3 region has 14 residues.

This chain connects TRBV6-5 to TRBJ1-3; D is possibly TRBD1 (5 bases). The CDR3 length is 14 residues. Germline CDR1 is MNHEY and CDR2 is SVGAGI. The ends were cut back, 5 bases at V and 4 bases at J, with 12 bases in the middle. Written as DNA, the CDR3 is TGTGCCAGCAGTCCAGGGATTTCAGGAAACACCATATATTTT. Protein: CASSPGISGNTIYF.

The J gene is TRBJ2-3, the V gene TRBV5-4, with TRBD2 identical over 9 bases. This CDR3 is 16 amino acids long. V lost 2 bases and J lost 3; bases outside the gene matches: 7. Germline loops: CDR1 SGHNT, CDR2 YYREEE (reference sequence). The CDR3 protein is CASSFARSGGTDTQYF. Written as DNA, the CDR3 is TGTGCCAGCAGCTTCGCTCGTAGCGGGGGTACAGATACGCAGTATTTT.

The genes are TRBV7-6 and TRBJ2-1, with D possibly TRBD2 on 5 matching bases. Between the trimmed V and J ends, which lost 2 bases and 8 bases, there was a span of 10 bases. Germline V gene data show CDR1 as SGHVS and CDR2 as FNYEAQ. The CDR3 sequence is 13 residues long. The CDR3 sequence is CASSLPLGYEQFF. In nucleotides, the CDR3 is TGTGCCAGCAGCTTACCACTAGGTTATGAGCAGTTCTTC.

The genes are TRBV19 and TRBJ2-5; no clear D gene. The V gene lost 3 bases and the J gene lost 1 base, with 6 bases spanning the gap. This CDR3 is built from 13 residues. Germline V CDR1 and CDR2: LNHDA, SQIVND (reference sequence). The CDR3 reads CASSMNSQETQYF. The CDR3 DNA is TGTGCCAGTAGTATGAACAGCCAAGAGACCCAGTACTTC.

This clone has more than one count but fewer than ten. The CDR3 DNA reads as TGTGCCTGGAGTTTGGGCTCAGAGGACTATGGCTACACCTTC. This codes for CAWSLGSEDYGYTF. J is TRBJ1-2 and V is TRBV30; no reliable D call. The V gene lost 2 bases and the J gene lost 3 bases, with 13 bases spanning the gap. The CDR3 contains 14 residues. Germline V gene data show CDR1 as GTSNPN and CDR2 as SVGIG (reference sequence). The whole variable domain, filled in from reference TRBV30 and TRBJ1-2, reads SQTIHQWPATLVQPVGSPLSLECTVEGTSNPNLYWYRQAAGRGLQLLFYSVGIGQISSEVPQNLSASRPQDRQFILSSKKLLLSDSGFYLCAWSLGSEDYGYTFGSGTRLTVV.

The rearrangement uses TRBV5-1 and TRBJ1-6; 11 nucleotides agree with TRBD1. Germline assignment: CDR1 SGHRS and CDR2 YFSETQ. The CDR3 covers 14 residues. J was trimmed by 11 bases and V by 4 bases; bases with no gene match: 5. Written as DNA, the CDR3 is TGCGCCAGCAGCCACGGACAGGGGGCCGCACCCCTCCACTTT. It encodes CASSHGQGAAPLHF.

This clone was recorded a few times. The rearrangement links TRBV20-1 to TRBJ2-1; no definite D call. CDR1 is DFQATT, CDR2 SNEGSKA, per germline (reference sequence). This CDR3 has 11 residues. Trimming pared 6 bases from V and 15 bases from J, leaving 18 bases between. The CDR3 is CSATTGQNLFF. The DNA for the CDR3 is TGCAGTGCAACCACCGGCCAGAACTTGTTCTTC.

The gene calls are TRBV6-1 and TRBJ2-7; D not certain. Between the trimmed V and J ends, which lost 6 bases and 7 bases, there was a span of 10 bases. CDR3 length: 11 amino acids. Germline CDR1 is MNHNS and CDR2 is SASEGT. CDR3: CASRMLGEQYF. The CDR3 DNA sequence: TGTGCCAGCAGGATGCTGGGGGAGCAGTACTTC.

The chain is built from TRBV4-3 and TRBJ2-3; a weak D match, TRBD2 (6 bases). With 0 bases removed from V and 2 bases from J, the gap between germline ends came to 15 bases. In germline, CDR1 is LGHNA, CDR2 YSLEER. The CDR3 is 17 amino acids. In DNA, the CDR3 is TGCGCCAGCAGCCAAGATTCTAGCGCAGGGTCCACAGATACGCAGTATTTT. Its translation: CASSQDSSAGSTDTQYF.